These T cell receptor beta chains were read from a single sample in a study of CD8 T cells in Susac syndrome. TCRdb re-called the immunoSEQ multiplex PCR reads through MiXCR, storing one row per CDR3 protein. The repertoire holds around 280,000 distinct CDR3 sequences, with around 84% as singletons. The sequenced sample was CD8+ T cells from PBMCs. The source of these receptors is a human donor with multiple sclerosis. Each CDR3 is given with its conserved first and last residue. A D gene is named only where the DNA matches it firmly. A clone size is listed for some rows: how often the clone was seen (once, few, many), or a class if it is expanded.

clone size	J gene	D gene	V gene	CDR3 DNA	CDR3 protein
-	TRBJ1-1	-	TRBV27	TGTGCCAGCAGCTTCAGGGAAATGAACACTGAAGCTTTCTTT	CASSFREMNTEAFF
few	TRBJ2-7	-	TRBV4-1	TGCGCCAGCAGCCAAGATCAGAGTGACGAGCAGTACTTC	CASSQDQSDEQYF
-	TRBJ2-3	-	TRBV27	TGTGCCAGCAGTTTGTACCTGAGCACAGATACGCAGTATTTT	CASSLYLSTDTQYF
-	TRBJ1-2	-	TRBV6-1	TGTGCCAGCGGGCTAATAAGAACCATTCCTAACTATGGCTACACCTTC	CASGLIRTIPNYGYTF
-	TRBJ2-2	TRBD2	TRBV5-6	TGTGCCAGCAGCGAGCAGCGGGAATGGCACACCGGGGAGCTGTTTTTT	CASSEQREWHTGELFF
-	TRBJ2-7	-	TRBV28	TGTGCCAGCAGTTTCCGAGACTTCTACGAGCAGTACTTC	CASSFRDFYEQYF
-	TRBJ2-1	-	TRBV30	TGTGCCTGGAGTGTACGGGCTAGGGCGGTATCCTACAATGAGCAGTTCTTC	CAWSVRARAVSYNEQFF
-	TRBJ1-4	-	TRBV5-4	TGTGCCAGCAGCTGGGCCGGGAAACTGTTTTTT	CASSWAGKLFF
-	TRBJ2-7	TRBD1	TRBV9	TGTGCCAGCAGCGTCACCGGGACAGGGAAATACGAGCAGTACTTC	CASSVTGTGKYEQYF
-	TRBJ1-2	TRBD1	TRBV9	TGTGCCAGCAGCCCCTGGGACAGATCGTTAGCTAACTATGGCTACACCTTC	CASSPWDRSLANYGYTF
-	TRBJ2-2	TRBD2	TRBV29-1	TGCAGCGTTGATGGGGCGGGAGGGAACACCGGGGAGCTGTTTTTT	CSVDGAGGNTGELFF
-	TRBJ1-2	-	TRBV7-9	TGTGCCAGCAGGGCCACGGGGGACTATGGCTACACCTTC	CASRATGDYGYTF
few	TRBJ1-2	-	TRBV6-5	TGTGCCAGCAGTTACGGAAGGGAATGGATCTATGGCTACACCTTC	CASSYGREWIYGYTF
few	TRBJ2-1	TRBD2	TRBV28	TGTGCCAGCAGCTTCTCCGTAGTTAGCGGGAGGTGGTATGAGCAGTTCTTC	CASSFSVVSGRWYEQFF